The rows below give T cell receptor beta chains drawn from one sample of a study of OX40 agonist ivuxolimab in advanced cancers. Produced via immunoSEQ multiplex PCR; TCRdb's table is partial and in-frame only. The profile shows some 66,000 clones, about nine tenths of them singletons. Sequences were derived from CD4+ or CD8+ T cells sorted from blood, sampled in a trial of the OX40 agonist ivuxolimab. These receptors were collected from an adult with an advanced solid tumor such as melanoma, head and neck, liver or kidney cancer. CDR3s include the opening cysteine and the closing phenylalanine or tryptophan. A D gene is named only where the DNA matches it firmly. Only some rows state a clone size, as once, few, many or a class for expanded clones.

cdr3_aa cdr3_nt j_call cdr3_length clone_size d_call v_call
CASRPRGTSSGANVLTF TGCGCCAGCAGGCCCAGGGGAACGAGCTCTGGGGCCAACGTCCTGACTTTC TRBJ2-6 17 . . TRBV5-1
CATSRGAGNYGYTF TGTGCCACCAGCAGAGGGGCCGGGAACTATGGCTACACCTTC TRBJ1-2 14 . . TRBV15
CASSYSSWGSYEQYF TGTGCCAGCAGTTACTCGTCATGGGGGTCCTACGAGCAGTACTTC TRBJ2-7 15 . . TRBV6-5
CAISESTGSYEQYF TGTGCCATCAGTGAGTCGACCGGATCCTACGAGCAGTACTTC TRBJ2-7 14 . . TRBV10-3
CASRTLAGPYEQYF TGTGCCAGCAGGACATTGGCAGGCCCCTACGAGCAGTACTTC TRBJ2-7 14 few . TRBV7-2
CASSLDNRGTEAFF TGTGCCAGCAGCTTAGATAACAGGGGTACTGAAGCTTTCTTT TRBJ1-1 14 once TRBD1 TRBV7-2
CASSAGQGEPGSVGAFF TGCGCCAGCAGCGCAGGACAGGGGGAGCCGGGGTCCGTGGGAGCTTTCTTT TRBJ1-1 17 few TRBD1 TRBV5-1
CASSSAQMGLSGYTF TGTGCCAGCAGCTCGGCCCAGATGGGCTTGAGCGGCTACACCTTC TRBJ1-2 15 . . TRBV5-5
CASSPDSNYGYTF TGTGCCAGCTCACCAGACAGCAACTATGGCTACACCTTC TRBJ1-2 13 . . TRBV18
CASSPGTGGSNQPQHF TGCGCCAGCAGCCCGGGGACAGGGGGCAGCAATCAGCCCCAGCATTTT TRBJ1-5 16 . TRBD1 TRBV5-1
CASSFVGARGQDYNEQFF TGTGCCAGCAGCTTTGTCGGTGCCCGGGGACAGGATTACAATGAGCAGTTCTTC TRBJ2-1 18 . TRBD1 TRBV11-1
CSVPHRGLSTEAFF TGCAGCGTTCCCCACAGGGGGCTGAGCACTGAAGCTTTCTTT TRBJ1-1 14 . TRBD1 TRBV29-1
CASSPRGVNGYTF TGTGCCAGCAGCCCAAGAGGCGTTAACGGCTACACCTTC TRBJ1-2 13 . . TRBV6-1
CASSIGGTATNEKLFF TGTGCCAGTAGTATAGGAGGGACAGCAACTAATGAAAAACTGTTTTTT TRBJ1-4 16 . TRBD1 TRBV19
CASSPGATANYGYTF TGCGCCAGCAGCCCGGGGGCCACTGCAAACTATGGCTACACCTTC TRBJ1-2 15 . . TRBV5-1
CASSLGSNQPQHF TGTGCCAGCAGCTTGGGCAGCAATCAGCCCCAGCATTTT TRBJ1-5 13 . . TRBV5-4
CASFRTGGVEQYF TGTGCCAGCTTCCGGACAGGCGGCGTGGAGCAGTACTTC TRBJ2-7 13 . TRBD1 TRBV11-3
CASSLGLVPYNEQFF TGTGCCAGCAGCTTGGGTCTAGTCCCCTACAATGAGCAGTTCTTC TRBJ2-1 15 . . TRBV5-8
CASVMGETQYF TGCGCCAGCGTGATGGGAGAGACCCAGTACTTC TRBJ2-5 11 . . TRBV5-1
CASSFSPLATNTEAFF TGTGCCAGCAGTTTTAGCCCCCTAGCCACTAACACTGAAGCTTTCTTT TRBJ1-1 16 . . TRBV27
CASSRQGNNYGYTF TGTGCCAGTAGTCGACAGGGGAATAACTATGGCTACACCTTC TRBJ1-2 14 few TRBD1 TRBV19
CASSSRGQGAAEFF TGCGCCAGCAGCTCACGGGGGCAGGGGGCCGCCGAGTTCTTC TRBJ2-1 14 . TRBD1 TRBV5-1
CASSSGGVGEAFF TGTGCCAGCAGTTCTGGAGGGGTCGGTGAAGCTTTCTTT TRBJ1-1 13 . . TRBV28
CASSQASVGTYEQYF TGCGCCAGCAGCCAGGCGTCCGTCGGAACCTACGAGCAGTACTTC TRBJ2-7 15 . . TRBV4-3
CASRADSLRSYEQYF TGTGCCAGCAGAGCGGACAGTTTGAGATCCTACGAGCAGTACTTC TRBJ2-7 15 . . TRBV6-5
CAISPKSNEQFF TGTGCCATCAGTCCTAAGAGCAATGAGCAGTTCTTC TRBJ2-1 12 few . TRBV10-3
CASSEWDRAYGYTF TGTGCCAGTAGTGAATGGGACAGAGCCTATGGCTACACCTTC TRBJ1-2 14 once TRBD1 TRBV19
CASSRSRGEEDTQYF TGTGCCAGCTCTCGAAGCCGGGGGGAAGAAGATACGCAGTATTTT TRBJ2-3 15 . TRBD2 TRBV18
CASSLVFRGGVPGTQYF TGTGCCAGCAGCTTAGTTTTCCGCGGGGGGGTACCGGGTACGCAGTATTTT TRBJ2-3 17 few TRBD2 TRBV7-6
CASSRGASGTQYF TGTGCCAGCAGCCGCGGGGCTTCGGGGACCCAGTACTTC TRBJ2-5 13 . . TRBV7-3
CASSQDRGVRAFF TGTGCCAGCAGCCAAGATCGAGGAGTACGAGCTTTCTTT TRBJ1-1 13 . . TRBV4-2
CASSLYYEQYF TGTGCCAGCAGCTTATATTACGAGCAGTACTTC TRBJ2-7 11 . . TRBV7-3
CATAGGFANTGELFF TGTGCCACCGCTGGGGGGTTCGCGAACACCGGGGAGCTGTTTTTT TRBJ2-2 15 . . TRBV6-1
CASSQGGGSSPLHF TGTGCCAGCAGCCAAGGAGGGGGCAGCTCACCCCTCCACTTT TRBJ1-6 14 . TRBD1 TRBV4-2
CSVDRGNEQFF TGCAGCGTTGACAGGGGCAATGAGCAGTTCTTC TRBJ2-1 11 . . TRBV29-1